The clone carrying this T cell receptor (beta chain) was found a few times. This sample is part of a study of T-cell memory formation after mild COVID-19. Via MiXCR, TCRdb re-called the 5' RACE reads, giving one row per CDR3 protein. The repertoire holds 300,000 to 350,000 distinct CDR3 sequences, 15% to 20% seen once, with roughly 21% in the top ten. The CDR3 length is 15 residues. Unmatched junction bases numbered 5, after V lost 3 bases and J lost 3 bases. The germline gives CDR1 DFQATT, CDR2 SNEGSKA (reference sequence). The specimen was PBMCs or a T cell subset sorted from them (not recorded which). J is TRBJ2-1 and V is TRBV20-1, with 10 bases aligning to TRBD2. The clonotype comes from a man younger than 35 who had mild COVID-19 (a few samples of this study predate the infection). Cell type and time point are not known. CDR3 nucleotides: TGCAGTGCTAGGGACGGACTAGCGGACTACAATGAGCAGTTCTTC. Protein product: CSARDGLADYNEQFF.